This T cell receptor beta chain was observed in a study of CD8 T cells in ankylosing spondylitis. This CDR3 is built from 16 residues. The V and J ends lost 3 bases and 5 bases, in that order; junction bases with no gene match: 10. CDR1 is SGHRS and CDR2 is YFSETQ in the germline V gene. TCRdb reprocessed the 5' RACE reads via MiXCR and lists one record per CDR3 protein. The repertoire consists of about 200,000 distinct CDR3 sequences, with around a quarter occurring once and the leading ten covering less than 8.5%. This clonotype was seen ten or more times. The clonotype originates from a male donor with ankylosing spondylitis or in good health (not recorded which). The chain employs TRBV5-1 and TRBJ2-5; 10 nucleotides align to TRBD1. The specimen sequenced was blood, either unsorted or a sorted T cell fraction (not recorded which). The CDR3 DNA follows: TGCGCCAGCAGCTCCGCTCCTGGACAGGGGGATGAGACCCAGTACTTC. Translated, it gives CASSSAPGQGDETQYF.